This TCR beta chain came from a study of long-term antiretroviral therapy in people with HIV. Study results and caveats: The study found narrower CDR3 length ranges in HIV repertoires than in controls. Clones expanded before ART dominated the repertoire at all time points.

Note on this clone: Its antigen is unknown.

Germline V gene sequence: CDR1 KGHSH, CDR2 LQKENI. J lost 5 bases, V lost 2 bases, and 4 bases had no gene match. The CDR3 loop spans 14 amino acids. Running of the v3.0 immunoSEQ assay took place at survey level. Profiled with immunoSEQ multiplex PCR; TCRdb holds only in-frame clones, not every one. The sample carries more than 20,000 clones, roughly four fifths recorded once. Samples held 1-10 million cryopreserved PBMC before DNA extraction. The receptor was derived from a man aged 50 to 59 with HIV. The rearrangement links TRBV18 to TRBJ1-1, with TRBD1 identical over 8 bases. This material consisted of unsorted PBMCs, taken 0.3 years after starting antiretroviral therapy. CDR3 region: CASSPDRGRTEAFF. CDR3 coding DNA: TGTGCCAGCTCACCAGACAGGGGTAGGACTGAAGCTTTCTTT.